The rows below give T cell receptor beta chains drawn from one sample of a study of T cells in tuberculosis. The table came from immunoSEQ multiplex PCR; TCRdb's copy has only in-frame clones and leaves some out. In the table there are 50,000 or so clones, roughly 86% of which are singletons. Sequencing was done on a sample of CD1b-GMM tetramer-negative cells sorted from PBMCs. These receptors came from an adult woman with latent tuberculosis. Each CDR3 is given with its conserved first and last residue. Each record gives: D gene, J gene, V gene, clone size, CDR3 protein, CDR3 DNA. A D gene is named only where the DNA matches it firmly. Not every row has a clone size; where given, it reads once, few, many or a size class.

D gene: TRBD2; J gene: TRBJ2-5; V gene: TRBV7-3; clone size: few; CDR3 protein: CASSLGTSGGASETQYF; CDR3 DNA: TGTGCCAGCAGCCTGGGGACTAGCGGGGGGGCATCGGAGACCCAGTACTTC
D gene: TRBD1; J gene: TRBJ1-2; V gene: TRBV9; clone size: NA; CDR3 protein: CASSGDRGWGYTF; CDR3 DNA: TGTGCCAGCAGCGGGGACAGGGGATGGGGCTACACCTTC
D gene: TRBD2; J gene: TRBJ2-5; V gene: TRBV11-3; clone size: NA; CDR3 protein: CASSLGSGLAGGETQYF; CDR3 DNA: TGTGCCAGCAGCTTAGGCTCGGGACTAGCGGGAGGAGAGACCCAGTACTTC
D gene: TRBD1; J gene: TRBJ2-2; V gene: TRBV6-1; clone size: NA; CDR3 protein: CASRTGQEHGELFF; CDR3 DNA: TGTGCCAGCAGGACAGGGCAGGAACACGGGGAGCTGTTTTTT
D gene: NA; J gene: TRBJ2-7; V gene: TRBV19; clone size: NA; CDR3 protein: CASSIDQGYEQYF; CDR3 DNA: TGTGCCAGTAGTATAGATCAGGGGTACGAGCAGTACTTC
D gene: TRBD1; J gene: TRBJ2-1; V gene: TRBV4-3; clone size: NA; CDR3 protein: CASSQEWGQTYNEQFF; CDR3 DNA: TGCGCCAGCAGCCAAGAGTGGGGACAGACATACAATGAGCAGTTCTTC
D gene: TRBD2; J gene: TRBJ2-2; V gene: TRBV4-2; clone size: once; CDR3 protein: CASSQFKGVAGANTGELFF; CDR3 DNA: TGTGCCAGCAGCCAATTCAAAGGGGTCGCGGGAGCGAACACCGGGGAGCTGTTTTTT
D gene: TRBD2; J gene: TRBJ2-7; V gene: TRBV5-1; clone size: NA; CDR3 protein: CASSLRLAESYEQYF; CDR3 DNA: TGCGCCAGCAGCCTCCGACTAGCGGAGTCCTACGAGCAGTACTTC
D gene: NA; J gene: TRBJ1-1; V gene: TRBV19; clone size: NA; CDR3 protein: CASSSSGREAFF; CDR3 DNA: TGTGCCAGTAGTAGCAGTGGGCGTGAAGCTTTCTTT
D gene: NA; J gene: TRBJ2-3; V gene: TRBV7-2; clone size: once; CDR3 protein: CASSLWPDRGADTQYF; CDR3 DNA: TGTGCCAGCAGCTTATGGCCGGACCGCGGGGCAGATACGCAGTATTTT
D gene: NA; J gene: TRBJ2-7; V gene: TRBV11-2; clone size: NA; CDR3 protein: CASRRLGGATYEQYF; CDR3 DNA: TGTGCCAGCAGAAGGTTGGGGGGTGCAACCTACGAGCAGTACTTC
D gene: TRBD2; J gene: TRBJ2-1; V gene: TRBV7-9; clone size: NA; CDR3 protein: CASSLMAQGGLAENEQFF; CDR3 DNA: TGTGCCAGCAGCTTAATGGCCCAGGGAGGACTAGCCGAAAATGAGCAGTTCTTC
D gene: NA; J gene: TRBJ1-1; V gene: TRBV2; clone size: once; CDR3 protein: CASSATTGTEAFF; CDR3 DNA: TGTGCCAGCAGCGCCACGACTGGCACTGAAGCTTTCTTT
D gene: NA; J gene: TRBJ2-2; V gene: TRBV28; clone size: NA; CDR3 protein: CASSSHRDTGELFF; CDR3 DNA: TGTGCCAGCAGTTCCCATCGCGACACCGGGGAGCTGTTTTTT
D gene: TRBD1; J gene: TRBJ1-1; V gene: TRBV25-1; clone size: NA; CDR3 protein: CASSEGSAGGGNTEAFF; CDR3 DNA: TGTGCCAGCAGTGAAGGTAGTGCAGGGGGCGGGAACACTGAAGCTTTCTTT
D gene: TRBD1; J gene: TRBJ1-1; V gene: TRBV30; clone size: NA; CDR3 protein: CAWRGTGAAFF; CDR3 DNA: TGTGCCTGGAGAGGAACAGGGGCGGCTTTCTTT
D gene: TRBD1; J gene: TRBJ2-3; V gene: TRBV27; clone size: NA; CDR3 protein: CASSHPSGTGTDTQYF; CDR3 DNA: TGTGCCAGCAGTCACCCCTCCGGGACAGGCACAGATACGCAGTATTTT
D gene: TRBD1; J gene: TRBJ1-2; V gene: TRBV14; clone size: once; CDR3 protein: CASSRPGQGARGYTF; CDR3 DNA: TGTGCCAGCAGCCGACCGGGACAGGGGGCGAGAGGCTACACCTTC
D gene: NA; J gene: TRBJ2-5; V gene: TRBV7-2; clone size: NA; CDR3 protein: CASSPRVREAQYF; CDR3 DNA: TGTGCCAGCAGCCCCAGGGTCCGTGAGGCCCAGTACTTC
D gene: NA; J gene: TRBJ1-4; V gene: TRBV7-2; clone size: NA; CDR3 protein: CASSLGQTNKEKLFF; CDR3 DNA: TGTGCCAGCAGCTTAGGGCAGACTAATAAGGAAAAACTGTTTTTT
D gene: NA; J gene: TRBJ1-2; V gene: TRBV5-8; clone size: NA; CDR3 protein: CASSTEGYGYTF; CDR3 DNA: TGTGCCAGCAGCACCGAGGGCTATGGCTACACCTTC
D gene: TRBD2; J gene: TRBJ2-7; V gene: TRBV28; clone size: NA; CDR3 protein: CASSFPRAGGPGEQYF; CDR3 DNA: TGTGCCAGCAGTTTCCCGAGGGCGGGAGGGCCCGGCGAGCAGTACTTC
D gene: TRBD1; J gene: TRBJ1-2; V gene: TRBV6-6; clone size: NA; CDR3 protein: CASSPTGQGNGYTF; CDR3 DNA: TGTGCCAGCAGCCCTACCGGACAGGGGAATGGCTACACCTTC
D gene: TRBD1; J gene: TRBJ1-2; V gene: TRBV30; clone size: NA; CDR3 protein: CAWSVTGRGGYTF; CDR3 DNA: TGTGCCTGGAGTGTAACGGGCAGGGGGGGCTACACCTTC
D gene: NA; J gene: TRBJ1-2; V gene: TRBV7-9; clone size: NA; CDR3 protein: CASEAGANYGYTF; CDR3 DNA: TGTGCCAGCGAGGCGGGAGCTAACTATGGCTACACCTTC
D gene: TRBD1; J gene: TRBJ1-2; V gene: TRBV9; clone size: NA; CDR3 protein: CASSSYGTGLFGYTF; CDR3 DNA: TGTGCCAGCAGCAGCTACGGGACAGGGCTCTTTGGCTACACCTTC
D gene: TRBD2; J gene: TRBJ2-3; V gene: TRBV10-3; clone size: NA; CDR3 protein: CAIRGGTDTQYF; CDR3 DNA: TGTGCCATCAGGGGGGGGACAGATACGCAGTATTTT
D gene: NA; J gene: TRBJ2-3; V gene: TRBV4-1; clone size: NA; CDR3 protein: CASSQREYTDTQYF; CDR3 DNA: TGCGCCAGCAGCCAGAGGGAGTACACAGATACGCAGTATTTT
D gene: NA; J gene: TRBJ1-2; V gene: TRBV28; clone size: NA; CDR3 protein: CASSYNLDLYGYTF; CDR3 DNA: TGTGCCAGCAGTTATAACCTAGACCTCTATGGCTACACCTTC
D gene: NA; J gene: TRBJ1-2; V gene: TRBV7-2; clone size: once; CDR3 protein: CASSLAGGDKRLGGYTF; CDR3 DNA: TGTGCCAGCAGCTTAGCAGGAGGTGACAAGCGGTTAGGTGGCTACACCTTC
D gene: NA; J gene: TRBJ2-7; V gene: TRBV30; clone size: NA; CDR3 protein: CAWGRAGTEQYF; CDR3 DNA: TGTGCCTGGGGAAGGGCAGGGACAGAGCAGTACTTC
D gene: NA; J gene: TRBJ1-2; V gene: TRBV4-3; clone size: NA; CDR3 protein: CASSLNSLGYTF; CDR3 DNA: TGCGCCAGCAGCCTTAACAGTCTCGGCTACACCTTC
D gene: NA; J gene: TRBJ2-7; V gene: TRBV15; clone size: NA; CDR3 protein: CATAQGGDGSYEQYF; CDR3 DNA: TGTGCCACCGCCCAGGGCGGGGACGGCTCCTACGAGCAGTACTTC
D gene: TRBD1; J gene: TRBJ2-5; V gene: TRBV5-1; clone size: NA; CDR3 protein: CASSLQGAQEQYF; CDR3 DNA: TGCGCCAGCAGCTTACAGGGGGCGCAGGAGCAGTACTTC
D gene: TRBD1; J gene: TRBJ1-2; V gene: TRBV6-6; clone size: NA; CDR3 protein: CASSSTNRGQNYGYTF; CDR3 DNA: TGTGCCAGCAGTTCGACTAACAGGGGGCAGAACTATGGCTACACCTTC
D gene: TRBD2; J gene: TRBJ2-3; V gene: TRBV4-2; clone size: NA; CDR3 protein: CASSPGLAGGWGGTDTQYF; CDR3 DNA: TGTGCCAGCAGCCCTGGACTAGCGGGAGGATGGGGCGGCACAGATACGCAGTATTTT
D gene: TRBD1; J gene: TRBJ2-7; V gene: TRBV30; clone size: NA; CDR3 protein: CAWSRQGRPYEQYF; CDR3 DNA: TGTGCCTGGAGTCGACAGGGGCGACCCTACGAGCAGTACTTC
D gene: TRBD2; J gene: TRBJ2-5; V gene: TRBV4-2; clone size: NA; CDR3 protein: CASSQVGLAGGQYQETQYF; CDR3 DNA: TGTGCCAGCAGCCAAGTTGGACTAGCGGGGGGGCAGTACCAAGAGACCCAGTACTTC
D gene: TRBD1; J gene: TRBJ2-7; V gene: TRBV6-5; clone size: few; CDR3 protein: CASSYSGPTGYEQYF; CDR3 DNA: TGTGCCAGCAGTTACTCGGGCCCGACAGGGTACGAGCAGTACTTC
D gene: NA; J gene: TRBJ2-3; V gene: TRBV28; clone size: NA; CDR3 protein: CASSSSWRGPDTDTQYF; CDR3 DNA: TGTGCCAGCAGTTCTTCCTGGCGGGGGCCTGACACAGATACGCAGTATTTT
D gene: TRBD1; J gene: TRBJ1-3; V gene: TRBV9; clone size: NA; CDR3 protein: CASSVEGGTGNTIYF; CDR3 DNA: TGTGCCAGCAGCGTAGAAGGGGGCACAGGAAACACCATATATTTT
D gene: NA; J gene: TRBJ1-1; V gene: TRBV11-2; clone size: NA; CDR3 protein: CASSQTAAEAFF; CDR3 DNA: TGTGCCAGCAGCCAGACAGCCGCTGAAGCTTTCTTT
D gene: NA; J gene: TRBJ1-1; V gene: TRBV2; clone size: NA; CDR3 protein: CASSDPRGLPEAFF; CDR3 DNA: TGTGCCAGCAGTGACCCCAGGGGTCTTCCTGAAGCTTTCTTT
D gene: TRBD2; J gene: TRBJ2-1; V gene: TRBV6-9; clone size: NA; CDR3 protein: CASQPPASGPSSSYNEQFF; CDR3 DNA: TGTGCCAGCCAACCGCCGGCTAGCGGACCCTCTAGCTCCTACAATGAGCAGTTCTTC
D gene: TRBD2; J gene: TRBJ2-7; V gene: TRBV30; clone size: NA; CDR3 protein: CAWREAGLSYEQYF; CDR3 DNA: TGTGCCTGGAGGGAAGCGGGACTGAGCTACGAGCAGTACTTC
D gene: NA; J gene: TRBJ1-2; V gene: TRBV4-3; clone size: medium-sized; CDR3 protein: CASSQDVSYGYTF; CDR3 DNA: TGCGCCAGCAGCCAAGATGTCAGCTATGGCTACACCTTC
D gene: NA; J gene: TRBJ2-7; V gene: TRBV7-8; clone size: NA; CDR3 protein: CASSELVNQLSEQYF; CDR3 DNA: TGTGCCAGCAGCGAGCTAGTCAATCAGCTATCGGAGCAGTACTTC
D gene: NA; J gene: TRBJ2-6; V gene: TRBV28; clone size: NA; CDR3 protein: CASRMRVGANVLTF; CDR3 DNA: TGTGCCAGCAGGATGAGGGTAGGGGCCAACGTCCTGACTTTC
D gene: TRBD1; J gene: TRBJ2-3; V gene: TRBV7-9; clone size: NA; CDR3 protein: CASSFRTGTDSSAQYF; CDR3 DNA: TGTGCCAGCAGCTTCAGAACCGGGACAGATAGTAGTGCGCAGTATTTT
D gene: NA; J gene: TRBJ1-2; V gene: TRBV2; clone size: NA; CDR3 protein: CASRTGITYGYTF; CDR3 DNA: TGTGCCAGCAGGACAGGAATAACCTATGGCTACACCTTC
D gene: NA; J gene: TRBJ1-1; V gene: TRBV4-3; clone size: NA; CDR3 protein: CASSLGTSMNTEAFF; CDR3 DNA: TGCGCCAGCAGCCTCGGGACATCTATGAACACTGAAGCTTTCTTT
D gene: TRBD1; J gene: TRBJ1-2; V gene: TRBV28; clone size: NA; CDR3 protein: CASTTGGTYGYTF; CDR3 DNA: TGTGCCAGCACTACAGGGGGTACCTATGGCTACACCTTC
D gene: TRBD1; J gene: TRBJ2-1; V gene: TRBV6-4; clone size: medium-sized; CDR3 protein: CASSGTGTGDPNEQFF; CDR3 DNA: TGTGCCAGCAGTGGCACCGGGACAGGGGATCCCAATGAGCAGTTCTTC
D gene: NA; J gene: TRBJ2-1; V gene: TRBV7-3; clone size: NA; CDR3 protein: CASSLIAYNEQFF; CDR3 DNA: TGTGCCAGCAGCTTAATAGCTTACAATGAGCAGTTCTTC
D gene: TRBD2; J gene: TRBJ2-2; V gene: TRBV7-9; clone size: NA; CDR3 protein: CASSLKGTSDTGELFF; CDR3 DNA: TGTGCCAGCAGCTTAAAAGGGACTAGCGACACCGGGGAGCTGTTTTTT